The 20 T cell receptor beta chains below come from one sample, sequenced in a study of shared clonotypes between healthy human individuals. Data came from immunoSEQ multiplex PCR; TCRdb stores just in-frame clones and leaves some out. Here the sample spans about 2.4 million clones, roughly 93% being singletons. Material: naive CD4+ T cells from PBMCs. Subset given: CD45RA+ positively selected. All receptors derive from a man aged 18 to 35 in good health. Some clones in this sample may be carry-over from other donors' samples.

The chain recombines TRBV6-6 with TRBJ2-7; 11 bases align to TRBD1. The CDR3 spans 15 residues. The V gene end was trimmed by 6 bases and the J gene end by 6 bases; junction bases not matched to a gene: 10. CDR1 and CDR2 from the germline V gene are MNHNY and SVGAGI (reference sequence). Here the CDR3 reads CASSHGQGALGEQYF. Written as DNA, the CDR3 is TGTGCCAGCAGCCATGGACAGGGGGCCCTAGGCGAGCAGTACTTC.

This chain links TRBV7-9 with TRBJ1-4; D might be TRBD1 (5 bases). This CDR3 has 14 amino acids. Deletions cut 8 bases from V and 8 bases from J, with 18 bases between. CDR1 is SEHNR, CDR2 FQNEAQ, per germline (reference sequence). The CDR3 region is CASLEGAIGEKLFF. The CDR3 coding sequence is TGTGCCAGCCTAGAAGGGGCAATAGGGGAAAAACTGTTTTTT. The complete variable domain, with remaining parts taken from reference TRBV7-9 and TRBJ1-4, reads DTGVSQNPRHKITKRGQNVTFRCDPISEHNRLYWYRQTLGQGPEFLTYFQNEAQLEKSRLLSDRFSAERPKGSFSTLEIQRTEQGDSAMYLCASLEGAIGEKLFFGSGTQLSVL.

The CDR3 sequence is CASGGTYGYTF. CDR3 coding DNA: TGTGCCAGCGGCGGGACCTATGGCTACACCTTC. This chain joins TRBV6-5 and TRBJ1-2; D may be TRBD1 (5 bases). This CDR3 comprises 11 residues. Trimming shortened V by 8 bases and J by 4 bases, and 8 bases separated the two germline ends. Germline CDR1 reads MNHEY; CDR2 reads SVGAGI.

The chain links TRBV27 to TRBJ2-7; 11 positions match TRBD2. CDR3 length: 15 amino acids. Germline CDR1 MNHEY, CDR2 SMNVEV (reference sequence). Trimming cost V 8 bases and J 4 bases; bases outside gene matches: 10. Here the CDR3 DNA reads TGTGCCAGCGGACGTCTGGGGACTAGCGGTTACGAGCAGTACTTC. Amino acid sequence: CASGRLGTSGYEQYF.

This sequence joins TRBV18 and TRBJ2-7; D possibly uses TRBD1 or TRBD2 (5 bases each). The V and J ends lost 3 bases and 6 bases respectively, with 15 bases between them. The length of the CDR3 is 14 residues. From germline, CDR1 is KGHSH and CDR2 LQKENI. The CDR3 sequence: CASSPSGTAGEQYF. Here the CDR3 DNA reads TGTGCCAGCTCACCCTCCGGGACGGCGGGCGAGCAGTACTTC.

The J gene is TRBJ2-7, the V gene TRBV28, with 7 bases matching TRBD1. The germline V gene encodes CDR1 MDHEN and CDR2 SYDVKM. The CDR3 length is 15 residues. Trimming removed 4 bases from V and 7 bases from J; junction bases left unmatched: 13. CDR3: CASSSSHRQGREQYF. CDR3 nucleotides: TGTGCCAGCAGTTCCTCCCACCGACAGGGTCGTGAGCAGTACTTC.

J is TRBJ1-5 and V is TRBV28; D call uncertain. The CDR3 is 13 amino acids. The V end lost 5 bases, the J end lost 6 bases, and 11 bases lay between the germline ends. The V gene's germline CDR1 is MDHEN and CDR2 SYDVKM. The CDR3: CASSADGVQPQHF. The CDR3 DNA follows: TGTGCCAGCAGTGCGGACGGAGTTCAGCCCCAGCATTTT.

The chain carries TRBV30 and TRBJ1-1; possible D gene TRBD1, 5 bases. The V end lost 1 base, the J end lost 14 bases, and 20 bases lay between the germline ends. Germline loops: CDR1 GTSNPN, CDR2 SVGIG (reference sequence). The CDR3 is 13 amino acids. This chain's CDR3 is CAWSGQLRNTFFF. CDR3 DNA: TGTGCCTGGAGTGGACAGCTGAGGAACACTTTCTTCTTT.

The chain uses TRBV4-2 and TRBJ2-3, with 10 bases identical to TRBD1. CDR3 length: 18 amino acids. V shed 1 base and J 1 base; nucleotides not matched to a gene: 8. Germline CDR1 and CDR2: LGHNA and YNFKEQ. The chain's CDR3 is CASSQARGQGMGTDTQYF. The CDR3 nucleotides are TGTGCCAGCAGCCAAGCGAGGGGACAGGGGATGGGCACAGATACGCAGTATTTT.

This chain joins TRBV5-4 and TRBJ2-6; no firm D call. The CDR3 extends over 18 amino acids. Germline values: CDR1 SGHNT, CDR2 YYREEE (reference sequence). Trimming pared 4 bases from V and 0 bases from J, leaving 17 bases between. CDR3 in DNA: TGTGCCAGCAGCCTGGGCAGCCGAACCAGCTCTGGGGCCAACGTCCTGACTTTC. Protein sequence: CASSLGSRTSSGANVLTF.

The chain links TRBV27 to TRBJ2-6; weak D call: TRBD2 (6 bases). The CDR3 is made up of 17 amino acids. The germline V gene encodes CDR1 MNHEY and CDR2 SMNVEV (reference sequence). V was pared by 6 bases and J by 0 bases, with 15 bases between. In nucleotides, the CDR3 is TGTGCCAGCAGGGAGACCGGGGGATACTCTGGGGCCAACGTCCTGACTTTC. This codes for CASRETGGYSGANVLTF.

The table lists this clone with a count of one. The chain recombines TRBV5-1 with TRBJ1-1; D may be TRBD1 (6 bases). Germline V CDR1 and CDR2: SGHRS, YFSETQ. V was cut by 0 bases and J by 3 bases, with 18 bases left in between. The length of the CDR3 is 17 residues. The CDR3 region is CASSLAGMGRGYTEAFF. CDR3 coding DNA: TGCGCCAGCAGCTTGGCCGGGATGGGCAGGGGATACACTGAAGCTTTCTTT.

J is TRBJ1-1 and V is TRBV5-5; unclear D gene. Per the germline V gene, CDR1 is SGHKS and CDR2 is YYEKEE (reference sequence). The CDR3 consists of 13 residues. V shed 5 bases and J shed 1 base, with 9 bases lying between them. CDR3 sequence: CASSRFGNTEAFF. The CDR3 nucleotides are TGTGCCAGCAGTAGGTTCGGGAACACTGAAGCTTTCTTT.

The chain recombines TRBV6-5 with TRBJ1-3; D might be TRBD1 (6 bases). This CDR3 region has 14 residues. V lost 6 bases and J lost 0, with 9 bases in between. Germline V CDR1 and CDR2: MNHEY, SVGAGI. DNA for the CDR3: TGTGCCAGCAGACCAGGGGACTCTGGAAACACCATATATTTT. Protein sequence: CASRPGDSGNTIYF.

This clone showed up just once. The chain couples TRBV15 to TRBJ2-3, with TRBD2 matching 13 bases. The ends lost 5 bases at V and 0 bases at J; junction bases unmatched: 11. The CDR3 contains 19 residues. Germline loops: CDR1 LNHNV, CDR2 YYDKDF (reference sequence). For the CDR3, the DNA is TGTGCCACCAGCGGACGACTAGCGGGAGGAACCGGTAGCACAGATACGCAGTATTTT. It yields the protein CATSGRLAGGTGSTDTQYF.

The genes are TRBV25-1 and TRBJ1-2; 9 bases line up with TRBD1. The CDR3 is 14 residues long. Germline CDR1 MGHDK, CDR2 SYGVNS. The junction had 6 bases not matched to a gene; V was cut back by 8 bases and J by 2 bases. This CDR3 is CASQRTGVNYGYTF. CDR3 in DNA: TGTGCCAGCCAGCGGACAGGGGTGAACTATGGCTACACCTTC.

In the case of this clone: The same CDR3 can be traced to other DNA sequences in this sample. J is TRBJ2-7 and V is TRBV5-1, with no clear D. The CDR3 sequence is 12 residues long. Trimming took 0 bases from V and 4 from J, leaving 5 bases between them. From germline, CDR1 is SGHRS and CDR2 YFSETQ. CDR3 region: CASSLGEYEQYF. The CDR3 nucleotides read TGCGCCAGCAGCTTGGGTGAATACGAGCAGTACTTC.

V gene TRBV28 combines with J gene TRBJ2-7, with 12 bases lining up with TRBD2. The trim removed 3 bases at V and 0 bases at J, leaving 12 bases unmatched. This CDR3 contains 19 residues. Per the germline V gene, CDR1 is MDHEN and CDR2 is SYDVKM. CDR3 sequence: CASSLRLGTSGRSSYEQYF. CDR3 coding DNA: TGTGCCAGCAGTTTGCGTCTGGGTACTAGCGGGAGGAGCTCCTACGAGCAGTACTTC.

This clone was seen a single time. Within the sample, other DNA sequences also encode this same CDR3. The V call is TRBV5-1, the J call TRBJ2-7; 9 positions agree with TRBD1. CDR3 length equals 15 residues. Germline assignment: CDR1 SGHRS and CDR2 YFSETQ. Unmatched junction bases numbered 2, after V lost 0 bases and J lost 1 base. The CDR3 region is CASSLGTGASYEQYF. The CDR3 DNA is TGCGCCAGCAGCTTGGGGACAGGGGCGTCCTACGAGCAGTACTTC.

The V call is TRBV5-4, the J call TRBJ2-3, with a weak D call TRBD1 (6 bases). V gave up 3 bases and J gave up 9 bases, with 20 bases separating them. From germline, CDR1 is SGHNT and CDR2 YYREEE (reference sequence). This CDR3 comprises 15 residues. CDR3 amino acids: CASSWDLSVGTTQYF. CDR3 coding DNA: TGTGCCAGCAGCTGGGACCTCTCGGTCGGGACAACGCAGTATTTT.